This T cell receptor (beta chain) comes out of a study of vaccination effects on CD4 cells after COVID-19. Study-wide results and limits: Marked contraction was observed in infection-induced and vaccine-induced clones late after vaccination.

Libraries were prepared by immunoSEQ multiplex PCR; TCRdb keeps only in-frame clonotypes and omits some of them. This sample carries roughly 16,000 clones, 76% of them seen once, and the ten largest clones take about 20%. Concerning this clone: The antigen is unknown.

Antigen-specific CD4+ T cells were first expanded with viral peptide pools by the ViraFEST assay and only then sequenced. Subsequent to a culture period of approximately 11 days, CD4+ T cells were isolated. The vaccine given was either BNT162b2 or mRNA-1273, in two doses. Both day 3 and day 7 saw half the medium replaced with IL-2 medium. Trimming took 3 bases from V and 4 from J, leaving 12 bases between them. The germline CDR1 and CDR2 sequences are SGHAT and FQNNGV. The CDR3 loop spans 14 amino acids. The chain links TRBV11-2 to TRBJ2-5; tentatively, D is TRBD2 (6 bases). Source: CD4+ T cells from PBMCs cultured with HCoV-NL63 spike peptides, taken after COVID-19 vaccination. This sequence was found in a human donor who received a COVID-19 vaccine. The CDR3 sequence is CASSFIGGGETQYF. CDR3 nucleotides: TGTGCCAGCAGCTTCATTGGGGGAGGAGAGACCCAGTACTTC.